These 9 T cell receptor beta chains were sequenced from one sample in a study of blood T cell repertoires in COVID-19. Generated by immunoSEQ multiplex PCR, the TCRdb table keeps only in-frame clones and is missing some. Of 150,000 to 190,000 clones listed, more than 85% were seen once; the top ten hold approximately 2.4%. Sequences were obtained from peripheral blood. These receptors all stem from a woman in her seventies with acute or convalescent COVID-19.

The chain carries TRBV13 and TRBJ2-5; 8 bases match TRBD1. The CDR3 covers 15 residues. Per the germline V gene, CDR1 is PRHDT and CDR2 is FYEKMQ (reference sequence). The ends lost 5 bases at V and 5 bases at J; junction bases unmatched: 10. The CDR3 DNA reads TGTGCCAGCAGCAAAAGACAGGGGCGGTTGGAGACCCAGTACTTC. It codes for CASSKRQGRLETQYF.

The V gene is TRBV4-1, the J gene TRBJ1-4; maybe TRBD1 (5 bases). The CDR3 consists of 15 residues. The germline CDR1 and CDR2 sequences are MGHRA and YSYEKL. The V end lost 1 base, the J end lost 5 bases, and 11 bases lay between the germline ends. In DNA, the CDR3 is TGCGCCAGCAGCCAAGTCGGGGGTAGAAATGAAAAACTGTTTTTT. Residues: CASSQVGGRNEKLFF.

The chain couples TRBV6-2 or TRBV6-3 to TRBJ2-4; 7 positions agree with TRBD1. Per the germline V gene, CDR1 is MNHEY and CDR2 is SVGEGT. V shed 5 bases, J shed 1 base, and the junction held 8 bases outside the gene matches. This CDR3 region has 16 residues. The CDR3 DNA follows: TGTGCCAGCAGTCGAGACCTGACAGGGGCCAAAAACATTCAGTACTTC. Its translation is CASSRDLTGAKNIQYF.

This chain links TRBV19 with TRBJ1-2; D not resolved. Deletions cut 2 bases from V and 5 bases from J, with 15 bases between. CDR3 size: 15 residues. Germline CDR1 LNHDA, CDR2 SQIVND (reference sequence). CDR3 DNA sequence: TGTGCCAGTAGTATAAGTGGCGGCGCGGGTTATGGCTACACCTTC. Its protein is CASSISGGAGYGYTF.

The rearrangement uses TRBV5-1 and TRBJ1-1, with D perhaps matching TRBD1 (5 bases). With 0 bases removed from V and 0 bases from J, the gap between germline ends came to 15 bases. The CDR3 extends over 17 amino acids. Germline CDR1 and CDR2: SGHRS and YFSETQ. In nucleotides, the CDR3 is TGCGCCAGCAGCTTGGGGTCCTTCGACAGCATGAACACTGAAGCTTTCTTT. Translation: CASSLGSFDSMNTEAFF.

This sequence joins TRBV30 and TRBJ1-3; no definite D call. Germline CDR1 GTSNPN, CDR2 SVGIG (reference sequence). Trimming shortened V by 0 bases and J by 0 bases, and 15 bases separated the two germline ends. The CDR3 contains 17 residues. In nucleotides, the CDR3 is TGTGCCTGGAGTGTAGGAGGATTAGGCCCCTCTGGAAACACCATATATTTT. It specifies CAWSVGGLGPSGNTIYF.

This clone was detected only a few times. J is TRBJ2-5 and V is TRBV20-1; D might be TRBD2 (5 bases). The germline CDR1 and CDR2 sequences are DFQATT and SNEGSKA (reference sequence). The CDR3 is 11 residues long. In nucleotides, the CDR3 is TGCAGCCCGGTCGGCGGGGAGACCCAGTACTTC. Translated: CSPVGGETQYF.

V is TRBV6-2 or TRBV6-3 and J is TRBJ2-1; TRBD2 agrees at 9 bases. Per the germline V gene, CDR1 is MNHEY and CDR2 is SVGEGT. V was clipped by 4 bases and J by 6 bases; unmatched bases: 4. This CDR3 spans 14 amino acids. Here the CDR3 reads CASSSGTSTNEQFF. The CDR3 bases are TGTGCCAGCAGTTCCGGGACTAGCACCAATGAGCAGTTCTTC.

The chain uses TRBV20-1 and TRBJ1-1, with D maybe TRBD1 (5 bases). The CDR3 covers 11 residues. In germline, CDR1 is DFQATT, CDR2 SNEGSKA (reference sequence). Trimming stripped 5 bases from V and 6 bases from J, with 10 bases between. The CDR3 reads CSAPGRAEAFF. CDR3 nucleotide sequence: TGCAGTGCTCCCGGCAGGGCTGAAGCTTTCTTT.